This passage covers 21 T cell receptor beta chains from one sample sequenced in a study of Graves' ophthalmopathy and Graves' hyperthyroidism. Using RNA transcripts, the TCR beta CDR3 regions were amplified. First-round RT-PCR employed HTBI primers, with a second-round multiplex PCR after it. TCRdb fed the multiplex PCR reads into MiXCR, producing one record per CDR3 protein. The sample yields 230,000 or so distinct CDR3 sequences, around 42% seen once. The sample taken for sequencing was peripheral blood. These receptors all stem from an adult man with Graves' ophthalmopathy.

The DNA for the CDR3 is TGTGCTAGTGGTTTGGTAATCCGCGGGAGCTACGAGCAGTACTTC. Translation: CASGLVIRGSYEQYF. The chain carries TRBV12-5 and TRBJ2-7; 7 nucleotides agree with TRBD2. CDR1 is LGHNT and CDR2 is FRNRAP in the germline V gene. V lost 0 bases and J lost 3; bases outside the gene matches: 5. The CDR3 runs to 15 residues. The entire variable domain, with the rest obtained from reference TRBV12-5 and TRBJ2-7, is as follows: DARVTQTPRHKVTEMGQEVTMRCQPILGHNTVFWYRQTMMQGLELLAYFRNRAPLDDSGMPKDRFSAEMPDATLATLKIQPSEPRDSAVYFCASGLVIRGSYEQYFGPGTRLTVT.

The rearrangement uses TRBV24-1 and TRBJ2-7; D assignment may be TRBD1 or TRBD2 (6 bases each). This CDR3 is built from 14 residues. Trimming removed 10 bases at V and 5 bases at J, with 20 bases between. Germline V gene data show CDR1 as KGHDR and CDR2 as SFDVKD. Here the CDR3 reads CATGRRRGKHEQYF. For the CDR3, the DNA is TGTGCCACTGGAAGGAGGAGGGGGAAGCACGAGCAGTACTTC.

The genes are TRBV10-3 and TRBJ1-2; tentative D call: TRBD1 (6 bases). From germline, CDR1 is ENHRY and CDR2 SYGVKD. Trimming took off 5 bases at V and 8 bases at J, with 24 bases between the two ends. This CDR3 contains 16 residues. As DNA, the CDR3 is TGTGCCATCAGTTACTCGATACGGGGGGCAAAGAGAGGCTACACCTTC. The encoded protein is CAISYSIRGAKRGYTF.

This clonotype showed up many times. The chain employs TRBV24-1 and TRBJ1-2; TRBD1 agrees at 7 bases. The germline CDR1 and CDR2 sequences are KGHDR and SFDVKD. The CDR3 contains 15 residues. V shed 3 bases and J 4 bases; nucleotides not matched to a gene: 7. The CDR3 nucleotides read TGTGCCACCAGTGATGGAATACGGGACAGCTATGGCTACACCTTC. This translates into CATSDGIRDSYGYTF.

The table lists this clonotype with many counts. The genes are TRBV29-1 and TRBJ1-1; D is undetermined. The CDR3 spans 11 residues. Trimming stripped 8 bases from V and 3 bases from J, with 10 bases between. The germline CDR1 and CDR2 sequences are SQVTM and ANQGSEA. CDR3 loop: CSTYIDTEAFF. CDR3 DNA: TGCAGCACATACATAGACACTGAAGCTTTCTTT.

This clonotype has only a few counts. The gene calls are TRBV29-1 and TRBJ1-3; D ambiguous. V gave up 0 bases and J gave up 5 bases, with 11 bases separating them. CDR1 SQVTM and CDR2 ANQGSEA come from the germline V gene. This CDR3 is built from 14 residues. CDR3 amino acids: CSVEDGRERNTIYF. CDR3 DNA: TGCAGCGTTGAAGATGGCAGAGAAAGAAACACCATATATTTT.

This chain connects TRBV7-2 to TRBJ2-7, with 7 positions matching TRBD2. Trimming removed 2 bases from V and 3 bases from J; junction bases left unmatched: 7. There are 15 residues in the CDR3. Germline loops: CDR1 SGHTA, CDR2 FQGNSA. CDR3 bases: TGTGCCAGCAGCTTACAAGCTAGCGGTAACTACGAGCAGTACTTC. Its translation is CASSLQASGNYEQYF.

This clonotype has only a few counts. This chain connects TRBV7-9 to TRBJ2-5; no clear D gene. The CDR3 has 12 amino acids. Germline CDR1 is SEHNR and CDR2 is FQNEAQ (reference sequence). V dropped 4 bases and J dropped 5 bases, with 8 bases sitting between them. The CDR3 reads CASSSGGETQYF. CDR3 sequence (DNA): TGTGCCAGCAGCTCCGGTGGGGAGACCCAGTACTTC.

This clonotype was found a few times. V is TRBV20-1 and J is TRBJ1-2; the D gene is possibly TRBD1 (6 bases). From germline, CDR1 is DFQATT and CDR2 SNEGSKA (reference sequence). The CDR3 spans 14 residues. V lost 6 bases and J 1 base, leaving 15 bases between the germline ends. This CDR3 reads CSADTGKGNYGYTF. CDR3 coding DNA: TGCAGTGCAGATACAGGGAAGGGTAACTATGGCTACACCTTC.

J is TRBJ1-3 and V is TRBV2, with D possibly being TRBD1 (6 bases). Trimming shortened V by 5 bases and J by 1 base, and 9 bases separated the two germline ends. The CDR3 loop spans 14 amino acids. Germline CDR1 is SNHLY and CDR2 is FYNNEI. In nucleotides, the CDR3 is TGTGCCAGCAGTAGGACAGATTCTGGAAACACCATATATTTT. Encoded protein: CASSRTDSGNTIYF.

To note about this clonotype: A read error may explain this, as a much larger clone is one base away. The rearrangement links TRBV19 to TRBJ1-2; no clear D gene. Trimming took off 6 bases at V and 5 bases at J, with 13 bases between the two ends. Germline values: CDR1 LNHDA, CDR2 SQIVND (reference sequence). This CDR3 contains 13 residues. The chain's CDR3 is CASRDQSFYGYTF. The CDR3 bases are TGTGCCAGTAGGGATCAGTCATTTTATGGCTACACCTTC.

The table lists this clonotype with a count of one. The chain employs TRBV9 and TRBJ2-2, with TRBD1 matching over 9 bases. After removal of 3 bases from V and 6 bases from J, the junction contained 9 bases not matched to a gene. CDR3 length: 16 residues. Germline values: CDR1 SGDLS, CDR2 YYNGEE. The CDR3 region has the DNA TGTGCCAGCAGCGCCACAGGGGGCGGATTCTCCGGGGAGCTGTTTTTT. Its translation is CASSATGGGFSGELFF.

This clonotype has a handful of counts. This rearrangement joins TRBV20-1 to TRBJ2-7; 10 positions match TRBD2. Looked up from germline, CDR1 is DFQATT and CDR2 is SNEGSKA (reference sequence). The trim removed 5 bases at V and 0 bases at J, leaving 7 bases unmatched. This CDR3 comprises 15 residues. The CDR3 sequence is CSAPLSGGISYEQYF. The CDR3 nucleotides are TGCAGTGCTCCCCTTAGCGGGGGGATCTCCTACGAGCAGTACTTC.

This clonotype came up a few times. The rearrangement links TRBV28 to TRBJ1-1, with 7 bases matching TRBD1. This CDR3 contains 13 residues. Trimming at V came to 4 bases and at J to 6 bases, leaving 5 bases not matched to a gene. Germline V CDR1 and CDR2: MDHEN, SYDVKM. CDR3 nucleotides: TGTGCCAGCAGTTCGACAGGGATTCCTGAAGCTTTCTTT. As protein: CASSSTGIPEAFF.

This clonotype was counted a few times. The V call is TRBV2, the J call TRBJ1-1; D ambiguous. V lost 3 bases and J lost 6, with 8 bases in between. The CDR3 totals 12 residues. Germline-derived CDR1 and CDR2 are SNHLY and FYNNEI. The chain's CDR3 is CASSEAGPEAFF. DNA of the CDR3: TGTGCCAGCAGTGAGGCAGGCCCTGAAGCTTTCTTT.

This clonotype was detected only a few times. V is TRBV7-6 and J is TRBJ2-7; either TRBD1 or TRBD2 may supply D (5 bases each). Per the germline V gene, CDR1 is SGHVS and CDR2 is FNYEAQ. This CDR3 is built from 14 residues. V shed 3 bases and J shed 2 bases, with 11 bases lying between them. The CDR3 sequence: CASSLGDETYEQYF. For the CDR3, the DNA is TGTGCCAGCAGCTTGGGGGACGAGACCTACGAGCAGTACTTC.

The chain joins TRBV20-1 to TRBJ1-3; D ambiguous. CDR1 is DFQATT and CDR2 is SNEGSKA in the germline V gene (reference sequence). This CDR3 spans 15 amino acids. Trimming stripped 2 bases from V and 0 bases from J, with 11 bases between. This chain's CDR3 is CSARPDVRSGNTIYF. The CDR3 DNA is TGCAGTGCTAGACCGGACGTACGCTCTGGAAACACCATATATTTT.

Many counts were recorded for this clonotype. The chain combines TRBV5-6 with TRBJ2-5; 15 positions match TRBD2. The CDR3 has 19 amino acids. Per the germline V gene, CDR1 is SGHDT and CDR2 is YYEEEE. J was trimmed by 4 bases and V by 3 bases; bases with no gene match: 13. The CDR3 DNA is TGTGCCAGCAGCTCACGGGACCCGGGACTAGCGGGAGGTATAGAGACCCAGTACTTC. Amino acid sequence: CASSSRDPGLAGGIETQYF.

The J gene is TRBJ1-5, the V gene TRBV10-3, with D possibly TRBD1 on 6 matching bases. The V gene's germline CDR1 is ENHRY and CDR2 SYGVKD. Trimming took 0 bases from V and 0 from J, leaving 12 bases between them. The CDR3 has 17 residues. The CDR3 reads CAISESGQGNSNQPQHF. Here the CDR3 DNA reads TGTGCCATCAGTGAGTCCGGCCAGGGGAATAGCAATCAGCCCCAGCATTTT.

This clonotype appeared a few times. V and J are TRBV6-5 and TRBJ1-2, with D unresolved. The CDR3 is 15 amino acids. Germline assignment: CDR1 MNHEY and CDR2 SVGAGI. With 5 bases removed from V and 0 bases from J, the gap between germline ends came to 13 bases. CDR3 nucleotide sequence: TGTGCCAGCAGTGAAGAAGTAGGAACTAACTATGGCTACACCTTC. This sequence encodes CASSEEVGTNYGYTF.

The CDR3 region is CASSQDALAGPARDEQYF. Here the CDR3 DNA reads TGTGCCAGCAGCCAAGACGCACTAGCGGGCCCTGCCCGAGACGAGCAGTACTTC. The chain employs TRBV4-2 and TRBJ2-7, with TRBD2 matching over 9 bases. Germline V CDR1 and CDR2: LGHNA, YNFKEQ. The junction had 14 bases not matched to a gene; V was cut back by 0 bases and J by 5 bases. The CDR3 runs to 18 residues.